These 20 T cell receptor beta chains were sequenced from one sample in a study of T cell changes during pregnancy in multiple sclerosis. Profiled with immunoSEQ multiplex PCR; TCRdb holds only in-frame clones, not every one. The profile covers some 93,000 clones, with 91% appearing a single time and about 1.7% taken by the ten largest. Sequenced here: peripheral blood, sampled after pregnancy. These TCRs come from a female donor in good health, enrolled as a control in a pregnancy study.

This chain uses TRBV7-8 with TRBJ2-1, with TRBD1 as a possible D gene (5 bases). CDR1 and CDR2 from the germline V gene are SGHVS and FQNEAQ. Trimming pared 1 base from V and 2 bases from J, leaving 9 bases between. The CDR3 covers 15 residues. CDR3 bases: TGTGCCAGCAGCTTAGAAAGGGGCGCCTACAATGAGCAGTTCTTC. Encoded protein: CASSLERGAYNEQFF.

The CDR3: CASSVEGREGNTIYF. The CDR3 bases are TGTGCCAGCAGCGTAGAGGGCAGGGAAGGAAACACCATATATTTT. The V and J genes are TRBV9 and TRBJ1-3, with a tentative D call TRBD1 (5 bases). The CDR3 has 15 amino acids. The V end lost 0 bases, the J end lost 4 bases, and 11 bases lay between the germline ends. Germline V gene lookup returns CDR1 SGDLS and CDR2 YYNGEE.

This clone is a singleton in its sample. The chain combines TRBV7-8 with TRBJ1-2, with 9 bases lining up with TRBD1. The CDR3 runs 15 residues. Germline values: CDR1 SGHVS, CDR2 FQNEAQ. Trimming took 4 bases from V and 8 from J; bases not matched to a gene: 11. CDR3 in DNA: TGTGCCAGCAGCTCTTCCCCCGGGACAGGGAAAGGCTACACCTTC. Encoded protein: CASSSSPGTGKGYTF.

This clone is a singleton in its sample. Other DNA sequences in this sample translate to the same CDR3. The chain links TRBV28 to TRBJ1-5; the D gene is possibly TRBD1 (5 bases). The CDR3 is made up of 14 amino acids. From germline, CDR1 is MDHEN and CDR2 SYDVKM. Trimming cost V 3 bases and J 1 base, with 7 bases left between them. The CDR3 nucleotides read TGTGCCAGCAGTTTGGGGGGGAGCAATCAGCCCCAGCATTTT. Protein sequence: CASSLGGSNQPQHF.

The CDR3 DNA follows: TGTGCCAGCAGCTTAGGAGGGACACTTTATTCACCCCTCCACTTT. Its protein product is CASSLGGTLYSPLHF. The genes are TRBV7-9 and TRBJ1-6, with D maybe TRBD1 (6 bases). The length of the CDR3 is 15 residues. The V gene's germline CDR1 is SEHNR and CDR2 FQNEAQ (reference sequence). V shed 1 base and J shed 8 bases, with 12 bases lying between them.

The chain joins TRBV11-3 to TRBJ1-3; the match to TRBD1 covers 7 bases. This CDR3 region has 14 residues. Per the germline V gene, CDR1 is SGHNT and CDR2 is YENEEA. Trimming cost V 4 bases and J 4 bases; bases outside gene matches: 4. For the CDR3, the DNA is TGTGCCAGCAGCTCCACAGGGGACGGAAACACCATATATTTT. This codes for CASSSTGDGNTIYF.

This sequence joins TRBV29-1 and TRBJ2-7, with D perhaps matching TRBD1 (6 bases). Germline V lookup: CDR1 SQVTM, CDR2 ANQGSEA. This CDR3 is built from 13 residues. V shed 6 bases and J shed 2 bases, with 14 bases lying between them. The CDR3 protein is CSVERTDPYEQYF. For the CDR3, the DNA is TGCAGCGTGGAGAGGACAGATCCCTACGAGCAGTACTTC.

The chain couples TRBV5-6 to TRBJ2-6; 9 bases match TRBD1. Germline V gene data show CDR1 as SGHDT and CDR2 as YYEEEE. The V and J ends lost 0 bases and 2 bases, in that order; junction bases with no gene match: 9. This CDR3 is built from 19 residues. The CDR3 region has the DNA TGTGCCAGCAGCTTGGGTTGGGGGACAGGGTTCCCTGGGGCCAACGTCCTGACTTTC. This sequence encodes CASSLGWGTGFPGANVLTF.

The rearrangement uses TRBV27 and TRBJ1-2, with 7 positions matching TRBD1. The CDR3 is made up of 14 amino acids. CDR1 is MNHEY and CDR2 is SMNVEV in the germline V gene (reference sequence). Losses at the gene ends were 5 bases for V and 7 bases for J; bases not matched to a gene: 10. The CDR3, as DNA: TGTGCCAGCAGTCCTATCGAAGGGGGCCGTGGCTACACCTTC. This encodes CASSPIEGGRGYTF.

This clone was picked up one time. The chain is built from TRBV4-3 and TRBJ2-3, with a possible D match to TRBD2 (6 bases). Trimming left V 0 bases short and J 0 bases short, with 7 bases between. This CDR3 contains 15 residues. Germline CDR1 reads LGHNA; CDR2 reads YSLEER. Written as DNA, the CDR3 is TGCGCCAGCAGCCAAGAGAGCGGGAGCACAGATACGCAGTATTTT. It specifies CASSQESGSTDTQYF.

The chain joins TRBV5-4 to TRBJ1-2, with a possible D match to TRBD1 (5 bases). Germline lookup yields CDR1 SGHNT and CDR2 YYREEE (reference sequence). The CDR3 runs to 13 residues. The V gene lost 3 bases and the J gene lost 1 base, with 7 bases spanning the gap. The CDR3 loop is CASSSTVNYGYTF. CDR3 in DNA: TGTGCCAGCAGCTCGACAGTTAACTATGGCTACACCTTC.

The V gene is TRBV11-1, the J gene TRBJ2-1; the match to TRBD2 covers 8 bases. The CDR3 loop spans 15 amino acids. Unmatched junction bases numbered 5, after V lost 0 bases and J lost 7 bases. Per the germline V gene, CDR1 is SGHAT and CDR2 is FQDESV (reference sequence). The CDR3 is CASSLASGVNNEQFF. The DNA of the CDR3 is TGTGCCAGCAGCTTAGCTAGCGGGGTTAATAATGAGCAGTTCTTC. The full variable domain, with the rest looked up from reference TRBV11-1 and TRBJ2-1, is EAEVAQSPRYKITEKSQAVAFWCDPISGHATLYWYRQILGQGPELLVQFQDESVVDDSQLPKDRFSAERLKGVDSTLKIQPAELGDSAMYLCASSLASGVNNEQFFGPGTRLTVL.

The rearrangement uses TRBV4-3 and TRBJ1-1; possibly TRBD1 for D (5 bases). The germline V gene has CDR1 LGHNA and CDR2 YSLEER. V lost 2 bases and J 0 bases, leaving 13 bases between the germline ends. The CDR3 extends over 16 amino acids. CDR3 sequence: CASSQRYRGLNTEAFF. CDR3 nucleotide sequence: TGCGCCAGCAGCCAAAGGTATCGGGGGTTGAACACTGAAGCTTTCTTT.

This rearrangement joins TRBV19 to TRBJ2-7; 10 bases fit TRBD1. The V gene's germline CDR1 is LNHDA and CDR2 SQIVND (reference sequence). With V trimmed by 3 bases and J by 6 bases, 14 bases remained unmatched. The CDR3 has 17 residues. The DNA for the CDR3 is TGTGCCAGTAGTATGGCTGGTTGGGACAGGGGTCGTCGCGAGCAGTACTTC. It is translated as CASSMAGWDRGRREQYF.

The chain couples TRBV7-9 to TRBJ2-2, with 7 bases lining up with TRBD1. CDR1 and CDR2 from the germline V gene are SEHNR and FQNEAQ (reference sequence). The CDR3 runs 13 residues. The V segment lost 7 bases and the J segment 5 bases; nucleotides outside the gene matches: 4. The CDR3 DNA sequence: TGTGCCAGCAACAGGGGTGAGACCGGGGAGCTGTTTTTT. Its protein is CASNRGETGELFF.

The chain couples TRBV10-3 to TRBJ2-7; 10 positions match TRBD1. The CDR3 runs to 13 residues. From germline, CDR1 is ENHRY and CDR2 SYGVKD. Unmatched junction bases numbered 4, after V lost 11 bases and J lost 0 bases. The CDR3 DNA reads as TGTGCCGTCCGGACAGGGGGCTCCTACGAGCAGTACTTC. This sequence encodes CAVRTGGSYEQYF.

This clone was seen a few times. The gene calls are TRBV10-1 and TRBJ2-1, with TRBD2 matching 8 bases. In germline, CDR1 is WNHNN, CDR2 SYGVQD (reference sequence). The CDR3 length is 16 residues. With V trimmed by 0 bases and J by 4 bases, 5 bases remained unmatched. DNA of the CDR3: TGCGCCAGCAGTGAGTCGGCGGGACTAGTTTACAATGAGCAGTTCTTC. This translates into CASSESAGLVYNEQFF.

The V gene is TRBV5-1, the J gene TRBJ2-3; 7 bases are shared with TRBD1. The CDR3 covers 17 residues. Germline V gene lookup returns CDR1 SGHRS and CDR2 YFSETQ. J was trimmed by 4 bases and V by 3 bases; bases with no gene match: 14. The CDR3: CASSSRQGLSNPDTQYF. The CDR3 DNA reads TGCGCCAGCAGCTCGAGACAGGGTCTAAGTAATCCAGATACGCAGTATTTT.

The V call is TRBV28, the J call TRBJ1-1, with 7 nucleotides matching TRBD1. J gave up 5 bases and V 3 bases, and 6 bases lay outside the gene matches. This CDR3 spans 14 amino acids. Germline CDR1 reads MDHEN; CDR2 reads SYDVKM. The CDR3 reads CASSLTDRWTEAFF. For the CDR3, the DNA is TGTGCCAGCAGTTTGACGGACAGGTGGACTGAAGCTTTCTTT.

The rearrangement joins TRBV9 to TRBJ1-1; 7 nucleotides agree with TRBD1. The germline CDR1 and CDR2 sequences are SGDLS and YYNGEE. This CDR3 has 14 amino acids. V lost 4 bases to trimming and J lost 1 base; unmatched junction nucleotides: 4. The CDR3 DNA reads TGTGCCAGCAGCCCGGGACAGCCGAACACTGAAGCTTTCTTT. Translated, it gives CASSPGQPNTEAFF. Together with reference TRBV9 and TRBJ1-1, the CDR3 gives the full variable domain: DSGVTQTPKHLITATGQRVTLRCSPRSGDLSVYWYQQSLDQGLQFLIQYYNGEERAKGNILERFSAQQFPDLHSELNLSSLELGDSALYFCASSPGQPNTEAFFGQGTRLTVV.